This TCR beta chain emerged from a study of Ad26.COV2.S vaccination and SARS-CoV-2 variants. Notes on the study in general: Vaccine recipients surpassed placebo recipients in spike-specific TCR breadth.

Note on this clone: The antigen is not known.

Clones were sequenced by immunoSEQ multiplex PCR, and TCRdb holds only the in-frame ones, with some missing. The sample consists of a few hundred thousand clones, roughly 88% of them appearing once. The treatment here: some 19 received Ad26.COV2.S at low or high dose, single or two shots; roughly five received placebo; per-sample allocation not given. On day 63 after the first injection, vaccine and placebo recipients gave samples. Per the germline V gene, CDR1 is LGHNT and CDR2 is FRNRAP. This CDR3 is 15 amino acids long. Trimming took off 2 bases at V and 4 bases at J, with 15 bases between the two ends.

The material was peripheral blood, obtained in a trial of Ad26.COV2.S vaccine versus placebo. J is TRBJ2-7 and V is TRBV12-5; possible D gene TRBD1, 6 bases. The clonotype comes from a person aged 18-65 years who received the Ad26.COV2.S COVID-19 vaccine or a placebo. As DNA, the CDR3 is TGTGCTAGTGGTTTGCCAGGGGCTAAGGGTTACGAGCAGTACTTC. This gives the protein CASGLPGAKGYEQYF.